The 11 T cell receptor beta chains in this list originate from one sample, sequenced in a study of PD-1 blockade in classical Hodgkin lymphoma. Data came from immunoSEQ multiplex PCR; TCRdb stores just in-frame clones and leaves some out. The sample yields tens of thousands of clones, about nine tenths seen once. The time point here: newly diagnosed, previously untreated cHL patient sample. Magnetic negative selection purified CD4+ T cells from thawed PBMCs. Sequenced sample: CD4+ T cells from blood. Receptors were obtained from a human donor with classical Hodgkin lymphoma.

V gene TRBV18 combines with J gene TRBJ1-1, with unresolved D. There are 13 residues in the CDR3. V was shortened by 3 bases and J by 0 bases, with 5 bases between the two germline ends. Germline-derived CDR1 and CDR2 are KGHSH and LQKENI. DNA of the CDR3: TGTGCCAGCTCACCTCAGATGAACACTGAAGCTTTCTTT. The encoded protein is CASSPQMNTEAFF.

The sample holds a few counts of this clone. The chain employs TRBV6-1 and TRBJ1-1, with D hard to call. This CDR3 contains 13 residues. Trimming cost V 8 bases and J 0 bases, with 10 bases left between them. From germline, CDR1 is MNHNS and CDR2 SASEGT. CDR3 nucleotides: TGTGCCAGCTGGCGACCGCTGAACACTGAAGCTTTCTTT. Its protein product is CASWRPLNTEAFF.

The chain combines TRBV12-5 with TRBJ1-2; D gene ambiguous. Trimming shortened V by 1 base and J by 4 bases, and 7 bases separated the two germline ends. The CDR3 spans 13 residues. The germline CDR1 and CDR2 sequences are LGHNT and FRNRAP. The CDR3 is CASGLEGLYGYTF. The CDR3 nucleotides are TGTGCTAGTGGTTTGGAAGGACTCTATGGCTACACCTTC.

The CDR3 DNA reads as TGCGCCAGCAGTCAATGGGACCCCCACCAAGAGACCCAGTACTTC. It specifies CASSQWDPHQETQYF. This chain joins TRBV23-1 and TRBJ2-5; D may be TRBD1 or TRBD2 (5 bases each). TRBV23-1 is recorded as an ORF, its role being uncertain. The CDR3 length is 15 residues. V gave up 1 base and J gave up 0 bases, with 9 bases separating them.

The chain combines TRBV28 with TRBJ1-5; D gene ambiguous. V lost 7 bases to trimming and J lost 8 bases, with 12 bases between them. CDR1 is MDHEN, CDR2 SYDVKM, per germline. The CDR3 loop spans 12 amino acids. CDR3 protein: CASTWEGKPQHF. In nucleotides, the CDR3 is TGTGCCAGCACATGGGAGGGAAAGCCCCAGCATTTT.

This chain joins TRBV9 and TRBJ1-3; no clear D. Germline CDR1 is SGDLS and CDR2 is YYNGEE. This CDR3 region has 15 residues. V lost 2 bases, J lost 4 bases, and 13 bases lay in between. The CDR3 sequence is CASSVEPSKGNTIYF. The CDR3 DNA reads TGTGCCAGCAGCGTCGAGCCCAGTAAAGGAAACACCATATATTTT.

V gene TRBV7-8 combines with J gene TRBJ1-3, with D hard to call. The CDR3 sequence is 13 residues long. V was cut by 1 base and J by 4 bases, with 5 bases left in between. Germline V CDR1 and CDR2: SGHVS, FQNEAQ. As DNA, the CDR3 is TGTGCCAGCAGCTTAGTGGGGGGAAACACCATATATTTT. Translated: CASSLVGGNTIYF.

The V and J genes are TRBV15 and TRBJ2-3, with D unresolved. From germline, CDR1 is LNHNV and CDR2 YYDKDF (reference sequence). The CDR3 spans 12 residues. V shed 0 bases and J shed 10 bases, with 8 bases lying between them. The CDR3 loop reads CATSRDETSQYF. CDR3 nucleotide sequence: TGTGCCACCAGCAGAGATGAGACTTCGCAGTATTTT.

V usage is TRBV25-1 and J usage is TRBJ1-1; D uncertain. Germline-derived CDR1 and CDR2 are MGHDK and SYGVNS. V was trimmed by 2 bases and J by 6 bases, leaving 16 bases between them. This CDR3 has 15 residues. The CDR3 sequence is CASSEDRHSHSEAFF. The CDR3 DNA reads TGTGCCAGCAGTGAAGATCGTCACAGCCATTCTGAAGCTTTCTTT.

The chain couples TRBV5-1 to TRBJ2-3; tentative D call: TRBD2 (5 bases). The CDR3 covers 15 residues. Germline V gives CDR1 SGHRS, CDR2 YFSETQ. Trimming pared 1 base from V and 3 bases from J, leaving 12 bases between. The CDR3 sequence is CASSLLSVATDTQYF. The CDR3 nucleotides are TGCGCCAGCAGCTTGCTGAGCGTAGCGACAGATACGCAGTATTTT.

J is TRBJ2-7 and V is TRBV29-1; 13 positions agree with TRBD2. The CDR3 contains 17 residues. Germline-derived CDR1 and CDR2 are SQVTM and ANQGSEA. V shed 7 bases and J 0 bases; nucleotides not matched to a gene: 12. DNA of the CDR3: TGCAGCGCCCTCGGGACTAGCGGGACCAGTTCCTCCTACGAGCAGTACTTC. It yields the protein CSALGTSGTSSSYEQYF.